This TCR beta chain was recovered during a study of shared clonotypes between healthy human individuals. Study-level findings and limits: The sampled material consisted only of blood, and tissue repertoires are likely to differ. Non-shared clonotypes had lower generation probabilities than clonotypes shared by all four sorted-subset donors.

Terminally differentiated effector memory CD45RA+ cells were excluded by CCR7 positive selection of CD45RO-negative cells. CDR1 and CDR2 (germline): SGHNT, YYREEE (reference sequence). V was pared by 0 bases and J by 6 bases, with 10 bases between. The CDR3 spans 13 residues. Comments on this clone: The antigen remains unidentified.

At deep level, the assay was performed. In the study's own analysis: For the immunoSEQ data, sequences were junction-only without quality scores, so filtering differed. Here immunoSEQ multiplex PCR was the method, and the copy in TCRdb shows in-frame clones only, minus some. That table gives V, J and clone size, and the DNA gave D and trimming. The repertoire has approximately 600,000 clones, roughly 95% of them found once; the top ten carry 0.095% to 0.14%. The TCR was taken from a woman in her 30s in good health. The source material was naive CD8+ T cells sorted from blood. The gene calls are TRBV5-4 and TRBJ2-7, with a weak D call TRBD1 (6 bases). The chain's CDR3 is CASSLEQGAEQYF. The CDR3 nucleotides are TGTGCCAGCAGCTTGGAACAGGGAGCCGAGCAGTACTTC. Supplemented by reference TRBV5-4 and TRBJ2-7, the full variable domain reads ETGVTQSPTHLIKTRGQQVTLRCSSQSGHNTVSWYQQALGQGPQFIFQYYREEENGRGNFPPRFSGLQFPNYSSELNVNALELDDSALYLCASSLEQGAEQYFGPGTRLTVT.